Below, 7 T cell receptor beta chains from the same sample are listed, as sequenced in a study of tumor-infiltrating lymphocytes in primary liver carcinoma (dated by TCRdb to the late 2010s). Sequencing was performed on an Illumina HiSeq 2500. TCRbeta-specific cDNA was reverse-transcribed from approximately 500 ng total RNA using a constant-region primer and ProtoScript II reverse transcriptase. Three nested multiplex PCR rounds, following a slightly modified ARM-PCR procedure, were used to build the TCRbeta libraries. Each of the first two PCR rounds ran for approximately 10 cycles and used multiplex TRBV1-TRBV30 forward primers together with a Cbeta reverse primer. The raw public data were reprocessed by TCRdb itself: fastp quality trimming at Q25, MiXCR clonotype calling, in-frame beta chains only. Each entry merges the rows of one CDR3 protein and shows their most common DNA and genes. The sample table shows a few hundred thousand distinct CDR3 sequences, and about three fifths are seen once. The ten largest make up approximately 15% of the sample.

TRIzol reagent was used to extract blood RNA from unsorted whole blood, while the DNeasy Blood & Tissue kit provided the germline DNA. The sequenced material came from peripheral blood. These receptors were collected from a woman in her twenties or thirties with primary liver carcinoma and hepatitis B virus infection.

There are a few counts of this clonotype. The chain has TRBV12-3 or TRBV12-4 and TRBJ1-2, with TRBD1 matching 8 bases. The CDR3 contains 15 residues. The V and J ends lost 9 bases and 6 bases, in that order; junction bases with no gene match: 15. The CDR3: CASLLTGTGAHGYTF. CDR3 DNA: TGTGCCAGTCTTCTAACCGGGACAGGCGCCCATGGCTACACCTTC.

The chain joins TRBV11-3 to TRBJ2-7; the D gene is possibly TRBD2 (6 bases). Germline loops: CDR1 SGHNT, CDR2 YENEEA. This CDR3 comprises 13 residues. The V end was cut by 5 bases, the J end by 5 bases, with 13 bases between. The CDR3 is CASSPSGGNEQYF. The DNA for the CDR3 is TGTGCCAGCAGCCCCTCCGGGGGTAACGAGCAGTACTTC.

With regard to this clonotype: One base away lies a much larger clone, so this may be a sequencing read error. This sequence joins TRBV6-1 and TRBJ2-5; perhaps D is TRBD1 or TRBD2 (6 bases each). CDR1 is MNHNS, CDR2 SASEGT, per germline. This CDR3 is 15 amino acids long. The V end lost 4 bases, the J end lost 10 bases, and 22 bases lay between the germline ends. The CDR3 is CASSGPRRGDQNQYF. The CDR3 DNA reads TGTGCCAGCAGTGGCCCCCGAAGGGGGGATCAGAACCAGTACTTC.

Concerning this clonotype: A much bigger clone sits one base away, suggesting this may be a read error. V is TRBV29-1 and J is TRBJ2-5; D is ambiguous. This CDR3 has 14 residues. Germline assignment: CDR1 SQVTM and CDR2 ANQGSEA. Trimming removed 2 bases at V and 6 bases at J, with 16 bases between. The chain's CDR3 is CSVESKVSVQTQYF. In DNA form, the CDR3 reads TGCAGCGTTGAATCTAAGGTGAGTGTTCAGACCCAGTACTTC.

Remarks on this clonotype: A much larger clone differs from this one at a single base, so this may be a read error. The gene calls are TRBV6-1 and TRBJ2-1; tentatively, D is TRBD1 (7 bases). The CDR3 length is 15 residues. Germline CDR1 and CDR2: MNHNS and SASEGT. CDR3: CVSSESLEGADEQFF. DNA for the CDR3: TGTGTCAGCAGTGAATCTCTGGAGGGGGCGGATGAGCAGTTCTTC.

As concerns this clonotype: The junction differs from germline at one of its ends, possibly a read error. CDR3 amino acids: CASSPRWSSYKQYF. DNA of the CDR3: TGTGCCAGCAGCCCCCGGTGGAGTTCCTACAAGCAGTACTTC. V gene TRBV11-2 combines with J gene TRBJ2-7; no clear D. This CDR3 spans 14 amino acids. Germline V gene lookup returns CDR1 SGHAT and CDR2 FQNNGV.

This clonotype was counted a few times. The V and J genes are TRBV6-2 or TRBV6-3 and TRBJ2-7; 10 bases map to TRBD2. The CDR3 runs 17 residues. Germline lookup yields CDR1 MNHEY and CDR2 SVGEGT. V dropped 2 bases and J dropped 2; count of bases not matched to a gene: 9. CDR3 amino acids: CASSYGRLAGVAYEQYF. As DNA, the CDR3 is TGTGCCAGCAGTTACGGTCGGCTAGCGGGAGTTGCCTACGAGCAGTACTTC.